Following are 32 T cell receptor beta chains from one sample sequenced in a study of blood T cell repertoires in COVID-19 (TCRdb year 2020). Library creation used the immunoSEQ multiplex PCR assay. Held by TCRdb, this immuneACCESS table contains in-frame sequences only and omits some clones. Under half of the omission traces to an unresolved V gene where checked; the cause of the rest is unknown. This sample is represented by approximately 200,000 clones; roughly nine tenths of them were singletons. The biggest ten clones account for roughly 2% of the sample. Sequencing was done on a sample of peripheral blood. Receptors originate from a woman aged 45-65 years with acute or convalescent COVID-19.

V is TRBV7-2 and J is TRBJ1-1; no clear D. This CDR3 is built from 15 residues. Looked up from germline, CDR1 is SGHTA and CDR2 is FQGNSA. V shed 10 bases and J shed 1 base, with 19 bases lying between them. Here the CDR3 reads CATLWSGNRNTEAFF. The CDR3 DNA reads TGTGCCACCTTGTGGTCCGGGAATCGGAACACTGAAGCTTTCTTT. Full variable domain (missing parts from reference TRBV7-2 and TRBJ1-1): GAGVSQSPSNKVTEKGKDVELRCDPISGHTALYWYRQSLGQGLEFLIYFQGNSAPDKSGLPSDRFSAERTGGSVSTLTIQRTQQEDSAVYLCATLWSGNRNTEAFFGQGTRLTVV.

This clone was picked up one time. The rearrangement uses TRBV19 and TRBJ1-1; D remains ambiguous. The CDR3 totals 15 residues. Per the germline V gene, CDR1 is LNHDA and CDR2 is SQIVND (reference sequence). Deletions cut 3 bases from V and 1 base from J, with 12 bases between. The CDR3 DNA is TGTGCCAGTAGTATTTACGAAGTCGGGAACACTGAAGCTTTCTTT. Translation gives CASSIYEVGNTEAFF.

V is TRBV7-3 and J is TRBJ2-1; TRBD2 is a possible D gene (6 bases). This CDR3 is built from 14 residues. Germline CDR1 and CDR2: SGHTA and FQGTGA. Trimming removed 4 bases at V and 3 bases at J, with 10 bases between. The CDR3 DNA is TGTGCCAGCAGCTCCCCGGGAGTCTACAATGAGCAGTTCTTC. Its protein product is CASSSPGVYNEQFF.

The V call is TRBV20-1, the J call TRBJ2-7; 8 nucleotides align to TRBD2. V dropped 3 bases and J dropped 7; count of bases not matched to a gene: 11. The CDR3 runs 14 residues. Germline CDR1 reads DFQATT; CDR2 reads SNEGSKA (reference sequence). The CDR3 spells CSASPSGLGFEQYF. CDR3 DNA sequence: TGCAGTGCTAGTCCTAGCGGGCTCGGTTTTGAGCAGTACTTC.

This chain links TRBV7-2 with TRBJ2-7, with D perhaps TRBD2 (5 bases). Germline values: CDR1 SGHTA, CDR2 FQGNSA. V shed 5 bases and J shed 7 bases, with 18 bases lying between them. CDR3 length equals 14 residues. The CDR3 DNA reads as TGTGCCAGCAGCCCTCCTAGCCCCGGATATGAGCAGTACTTC. It translates to CASSPPSPGYEQYF.

The rearrangement joins TRBV3-1 (or the pseudogene TRBV3-2) to TRBJ2-7; 10 bases map to TRBD2. CDR3 size: 16 residues. The germline gives CDR1 LGHDT, CDR2 YNNKEL (reference sequence). V lost 0 bases, J lost 5 bases, and 7 bases stayed unmatched. CDR3 bases: TGTGCCAGCAGCCAAGATCGTAGCGGGGGGCCACACGAGCAGTACTTC. Its protein product is CASSQDRSGGPHEQYF.

The V call is TRBV19, the J call TRBJ1-1; D is possibly TRBD1 (5 bases). Germline V gene lookup returns CDR1 LNHDA and CDR2 SQIVND (reference sequence). The ends were cut back, 5 bases at V and 3 bases at J, with 7 bases in the middle. There are 12 residues in the CDR3. CDR3 sequence reads: CASSPGYTEAFF. The CDR3 coding sequence is TGTGCCAGTAGTCCAGGGTACACTGAAGCTTTCTTT.

V usage is TRBV25-1 and J usage is TRBJ2-7; 7 positions match TRBD1. Trimming cost V 3 bases and J 3 bases; bases outside gene matches: 5. The CDR3 has 14 residues. In germline, CDR1 is MGHDK, CDR2 SYGVNS. The CDR3 DNA reads TGTGCCAGCAGTGAGGGGACAGCTTACTACGAGCAGTACTTC. This encodes CASSEGTAYYEQYF.

The chain links TRBV30 to TRBJ2-7; D might be TRBD2 (5 bases). Trimming cost V 7 bases and J 5 bases, with 15 bases left between them. Germline-derived CDR1 and CDR2 are GTSNPN and SVGIG (reference sequence). This CDR3 is 12 amino acids long. For the CDR3, the DNA is TGTGCCTTGGTCGGGGTATTCAACGAGCAGTACTTC. Amino acid sequence: CALVGVFNEQYF.

This chain links TRBV7-6 with TRBJ2-2; 14 bases are a match to TRBD2. Germline CDR1 reads SGHVS; CDR2 reads FNYEAQ. The CDR3 extends over 20 amino acids. Trimming cost V 3 bases and J 0 bases; bases outside gene matches: 9. The CDR3, as DNA: TGTGCCAGCAGCTTCGTGGGACTAGCGGGGGCCTTTTCGAACACCGGGGAGCTGTTTTTT. It codes for CASSFVGLAGAFSNTGELFF.

This chain links TRBV7-6 with TRBJ2-6; tentative D call: TRBD1 (6 bases). CDR1 and CDR2 (germline): SGHVS, FNYEAQ. The CDR3 is made up of 17 amino acids. V gave up 3 bases and J gave up 0 bases, with 12 bases separating them. As DNA, the CDR3 is TGTGCCAGCAGCTTGGACAGAATGAACTCTGGGGCCAACGTCCTGACTTTC. It yields the protein CASSLDRMNSGANVLTF.

The gene calls are TRBV4-1 and TRBJ2-3, with D perhaps TRBD2 (6 bases). V was cut by 5 bases and J by 4 bases, with 10 bases left in between. Germline values: CDR1 MGHRA, CDR2 YSYEKL. This CDR3 comprises 13 residues. The CDR3 nucleotides are TGCGCCAGCAGCGGTCTAGCGTCAGATACGCAGTATTTT. Protein: CASSGLASDTQYF.

CDR3 residues: CASRGGLASDTQYF. Here the CDR3 DNA reads TGTGCCAGCCGGGGGGGACTAGCGTCAGATACGCAGTATTTT. This chain connects TRBV18 to TRBJ2-3, with 10 bases fitting TRBD2. Germline lookup yields CDR1 KGHSH and CDR2 LQKENI. This CDR3 comprises 14 residues. The junction had 6 bases not matched to a gene; V was cut back by 8 bases and J by 4 bases.

This clone was seen just once. The rearrangement joins TRBV12-3 or TRBV12-4 to TRBJ1-2; possibly TRBD1 for D (6 bases). V was trimmed by 6 bases and J by 5 bases, leaving 13 bases between them. The CDR3 has 13 amino acids. The CDR3 is CASSSGHLYGYTF. CDR3 DNA sequence: TGTGCCAGCAGCTCGGGACATTTATATGGCTACACCTTC.

Here the CDR3 reads CASSLVRATAYEQYF. CDR3 nucleotide sequence: TGTGCCAGCAGCTTAGTCAGGGCGACCGCCTACGAGCAGTACTTC. This chain uses TRBV7-2 with TRBJ2-7; D possibly corresponds to TRBD1 (5 bases). Trimming took 1 base from V and 2 from J, leaving 12 bases between them. CDR3 length: 15 amino acids. Germline V CDR1 and CDR2: SGHTA, FQGNSA.

The rearrangement uses TRBV6-2 or TRBV6-3 and TRBJ1-2, with D possibly TRBD1 on 5 matching bases. This CDR3 is 13 amino acids long. With 5 bases removed from V and 8 bases from J, the gap between germline ends came to 15 bases. Germline V CDR1 and CDR2: MNHEY, SVGEGT. The CDR3 sequence is CASSHPGSAGYTF. The CDR3 nucleotides read TGTGCCAGCAGTCATCCAGGGTCTGCCGGCTACACCTTC.

The CDR3 nucleotides read TGTGCCAGTAGTATAGTTAACAGCTTAAACTATGGCTACACCTTC. This codes for CASSIVNSLNYGYTF. The chain carries TRBV19 and TRBJ1-2, with D unresolved. V lost 1 base, J lost 2 bases, and 11 bases lay in between. The V gene's germline CDR1 is LNHDA and CDR2 SQIVND (reference sequence). This CDR3 comprises 15 residues.

This clone appeared a few times. The CDR3 spells CASSVGAGAHNEQFF. The CDR3 coding sequence is TGTGCCAGCAGCGTAGGAGCGGGGGCCCACAATGAGCAGTTCTTC. The V gene is TRBV9, the J gene TRBJ2-1, with 8 bases identical to TRBD2. Trimming took 0 bases from V and 5 from J; bases not matched to a gene: 4. There are 15 residues in the CDR3. Germline V gene sequence: CDR1 SGDLS, CDR2 YYNGEE. The full variable domain, rest sourced from reference TRBV9 and TRBJ2-1, is DSGVTQTPKHLITATGQRVTLRCSPRSGDLSVYWYQQSLDQGLQFLIQYYNGEERAKGNILERFSAQQFPDLHSELNLSSLELGDSALYFCASSVGAGAHNEQFFGPGTRLTVL.

The chain employs TRBV6-6 and TRBJ1-5; D is undetermined. Germline CDR1 is MNHNY and CDR2 is SVGAGI (reference sequence). CDR3 length: 15 residues. With 2 bases removed from V and 1 base from J, the gap between germline ends came to 9 bases. The CDR3 loop reads CASSYSGESNQPQHF. Written as DNA, the CDR3 is TGTGCCAGCAGTTACAGCGGGGAGAGCAATCAGCCCCAGCATTTT.

About this clone: The conserved phenylalanine or tryptophan normally closing the CDR3 is absent here, so this likely arose from a read error. The DNA is left out, because the CDR3 cannot be placed on it with certainty; the CDR3 is given as TCRdb lists it. The chain recombines TRBV12-3 or TRBV12-4 with TRBJ1-2; the table's D call TRBD1 went unverified against the DNA. Including both end residues, the CDR3 is 12 amino acids long. CDR3 region: CASSFAGALAFL.

The V call is TRBV6-5, the J call TRBJ1-2, with 10 bases fitting TRBD1. The germline gives CDR1 MNHEY, CDR2 SVGAGI. The CDR3 contains 14 residues. The junction had 5 bases not matched to a gene; V was cut back by 4 bases and J by 6 bases. The CDR3 DNA reads as TGTGCCAGCAGTTTCTCCGGGACAGGGGATGGCTACACCTTC. Residues: CASSFSGTGDGYTF.

This chain links TRBV2 with TRBJ2-4, with TRBD1 identical over 8 bases. The V segment lost 4 bases and the J segment 3 bases; nucleotides outside the gene matches: 2. Per germline, CDR1 SNHLY and CDR2 FYNNEI. CDR3 length: 14 amino acids. The CDR3 protein is CASSGQGFKNIQYF. The CDR3 nucleotides read TGTGCCAGCAGTGGACAGGGGTTCAAAAACATTCAGTACTTC.

A remark on this clone: At one of its ends the junction is not consistent with the germline gene, which may arise from a read error. The chain links TRBV18 to TRBJ1-2, with TRBD1 as a possible D gene (5 bases). Germline-derived CDR1 and CDR2 are KGHSH and LQKENI. This CDR3 comprises 15 residues. Here the CDR3 DNA reads TGTGCCAGCTCTCCACCTTTCCCAGGGTATCATGGCTACACCTTC. It is translated as CASSPPFPGYHGYTF.

The rearrangement uses TRBV7-2 and TRBJ1-1; 7 positions agree with TRBD1. Germline V gene data show CDR1 as SGHTA and CDR2 as FQGNSA. The CDR3 is 13 residues long. V shed 7 bases and J 3 bases; nucleotides not matched to a gene: 5. The CDR3 sequence is CASMGQYYTEAFF. In DNA, the CDR3 is TGTGCCAGCATGGGACAGTACTACACTGAAGCTTTCTTT.

This chain uses TRBV2 with TRBJ2-7, with 7 nucleotides matching TRBD1. Germline V gene data show CDR1 as SNHLY and CDR2 as FYNNEI. The CDR3 loop spans 13 amino acids. The junction had 6 bases not matched to a gene; V was cut back by 3 bases and J by 7 bases. The CDR3 sequence: CASSEAGGIEQYF. CDR3 in DNA: TGTGCCAGCAGTGAGGCAGGGGGTATTGAGCAGTACTTC.

This chain connects TRBV29-1 to TRBJ2-3, with D possibly matching TRBD1 (6 bases). This CDR3 spans 14 amino acids. Trimming removed 7 bases at V and 0 bases at J, with 14 bases between. Germline CDR1 is SQVTM and CDR2 is ANQGSEA. CDR3: CSAGQQLSTDTQYF. CDR3 in DNA: TGCAGCGCCGGACAGCAACTCAGCACAGATACGCAGTATTTT.

The rearrangement links TRBV5-4 to TRBJ2-7; 10 nucleotides match TRBD2. Germline V lookup: CDR1 SGHNT, CDR2 YYREEE (reference sequence). V dropped 1 base and J dropped 5; count of bases not matched to a gene: 15. The CDR3 consists of 18 residues. The CDR3 sequence: CASSLYGSGGTWGDEQYF. The CDR3 DNA is TGTGCCAGCAGCTTGTATGGTAGCGGGGGGACCTGGGGAGACGAGCAGTACTTC.

The chain couples TRBV6-5 to TRBJ1-2; D is undetermined. Germline loops: CDR1 MNHEY, CDR2 SVGAGI. The CDR3 covers 14 residues. V lost 4 bases and J lost 5, with 14 bases in between. The CDR3 here is CASSSRIETYGYTF. The CDR3 region has the DNA TGTGCCAGCAGTTCTCGAATAGAGACATATGGCTACACCTTC.

A single count supports this clone. The chain has TRBV5-4 and TRBJ1-1; TRBD1 agrees at 7 bases. The germline V gene has CDR1 SGHNT and CDR2 YYREEE (reference sequence). Trimming cost V 1 base and J 4 bases; bases outside gene matches: 4. This CDR3 spans 14 amino acids. As DNA, the CDR3 is TGTGCCAGCAGCTTGAGGGGGCTGGGCACTGAAGCTTTCTTT. Protein product: CASSLRGLGTEAFF. The full variable domain, in which reference TRBV5-4 and TRBJ1-1 provide the parts outside the CDR3, is ETGVTQSPTHLIKTRGQQVTLRCSSQSGHNTVSWYQQALGQGPQFIFQYYREEENGRGNFPPRFSGLQFPNYSSELNVNALELDDSALYLCASSLRGLGTEAFFGQGTRLTVV.

The chain uses TRBV6-2 or TRBV6-3 and TRBJ2-2; 7 positions agree with TRBD1. Per germline, CDR1 MNHEY and CDR2 SVGEGT. The CDR3 covers 14 residues. Trimming removed 5 bases from V and 3 bases from J; junction bases left unmatched: 3. The CDR3 coding sequence is TGTGCCAGCAGTCAGGACAGGTACACCGGGGAGCTGTTTTTT. Its translation is CASSQDRYTGELFF.

This chain links TRBV9 with TRBJ2-1; maybe TRBD2 (7 bases). The CDR3 extends over 16 amino acids. Germline CDR1 SGDLS, CDR2 YYNGEE. Deletions cut 0 bases from V and 6 bases from J, with 16 bases between. CDR3 sequence (DNA): TGTGCCAGCAGCGTAGCTGGAGGGGGGGCCGGCAATGAGCAGTTCTTC. It specifies CASSVAGGGAGNEQFF.

A remark on this clone: This same CDR3 is encoded by further DNA sequences in the sample. The rearrangement links TRBV7-2 to TRBJ1-3; D call uncertain. The germline V gene has CDR1 SGHTA and CDR2 FQGNSA. The CDR3 loop spans 15 amino acids. With 0 bases removed from V and 4 bases from J, the gap between germline ends came to 10 bases. The CDR3 DNA reads TGTGCCAGCAGCTTAGCGGCGGGTTCCGGAAACACCATATATTTT. Protein product: CASSLAAGSGNTIYF.